This TCR beta chain was identified in a study of cytomegalovirus exposure and HLA in healthy donors. Primers for the PCR totalled 60 Vbeta and 13 Jbeta. In the study's own analysis: In a later analysis, of 70 million to 85 million unique beta chains, about 10 million appeared in at least two donors. Data came from immunoSEQ multiplex PCR; TCRdb stores just in-frame clones and leaves some out. That table furnishes V, J and clone size, whereas the DNA furnished D and trimming. Its listing shows roughly 140,000 clones. The germline V gene has CDR1 MNHEY and CDR2 SMNVEV (reference sequence). The CDR3 loop spans 13 amino acids. On this clone: The antigen is unknown. Sequence at one end of the junction differs from germline and may be a read error.

General study findings and limits: There were some public TCRs occurring in many donors, but most TCR sequences were rare. A list of 150 to 200 TCR beta chains associated with cytomegalovirus was given.

The J gene is TRBJ2-7, the V gene TRBV27, with 7 bases fitting TRBD1. The receptor was derived from a male donor in good health and CMV-seronegative. Sequencing used PBMCs. The DNA of the CDR3 is TGTGCCAGCAGACTTTATGACAGGGTCGGGCTTCACTTC. This encodes CASRLYDRVGLHF.